These T cell receptor beta chains were read from a single sample in a study of CD8 T cells in Susac syndrome. In TCRdb, the immunoSEQ multiplex PCR reads were re-called with MiXCR into one record per CDR3 protein. Of about 53,000 distinct CDR3 sequences listed, 95% are singletons. The sequencing sample was made of CD8+ T cells from PBMCs. The origin of the receptors is a human donor with Susac syndrome. CDR3s include the opening cysteine and the closing phenylalanine or tryptophan. The D gene is left open where the match is weak. Rows give clone size only sometimes, using once, few, many, or a class for an expanded clone.

d_gene: .
j_gene: TRBJ2-7
v_gene: TRBV7-9
abundance: .
CDR3aa: CASSLTGDSPYEQYF
CDR3nt: TGTGCCAGCAGCTTAACTGGTGACAGTCCCTACGAGCAGTACTTC

d_gene: .
j_gene: TRBJ2-7
v_gene: TRBV6-1
abundance: .
CDR3aa: CASSERTAILYEQYF
CDR3nt: TGTGCCAGCAGTGAAAGGACAGCAATCCTTTACGAGCAGTACTTC

d_gene: TRBD1
j_gene: TRBJ1-1
v_gene: TRBV7-6
abundance: .
CDR3aa: CASSLWDRRNTEAFF
CDR3nt: TGTGCCAGCAGCTTATGGGACAGGAGGAACACTGAAGCTTTCTTT

d_gene: .
j_gene: TRBJ2-1
v_gene: TRBV16
abundance: .
CDR3aa: CASSSGGQGWNEQFF
CDR3nt: TGTGCCAGCAGCTCGGGGGGCCAGGGTTGGAATGAGCAGTTCTTC

d_gene: .
j_gene: TRBJ2-1
v_gene: TRBV7-9
abundance: .
CDR3aa: CASSHQREQFF
CDR3nt: TGTGCCAGCAGCCATCAGAGGGAGCAGTTCTTC

d_gene: .
j_gene: TRBJ1-5
v_gene: TRBV28
abundance: .
CDR3aa: CASRALAVGNQPQHF
CDR3nt: TGTGCCAGCAGGGCGCTGGCCGTAGGCAATCAGCCCCAGCATTTT

d_gene: .
j_gene: TRBJ2-5
v_gene: TRBV6-5
abundance: .
CDR3aa: CASSYGQQETQYF
CDR3nt: TGTGCCAGCAGTTACGGACAGCAAGAGACCCAGTACTTC

d_gene: TRBD2
j_gene: TRBJ2-7
v_gene: TRBV4-3
abundance: .
CDR3aa: CASAVAGNYEQYF
CDR3nt: TGCGCCAGCGCCGTAGCGGGGAACTACGAGCAGTACTTC

d_gene: .
j_gene: TRBJ1-2
v_gene: TRBV29-1
abundance: .
CDR3aa: CSAELGGAYEDGYTF
CDR3nt: TGCAGCGCTGAGCTGGGGGGGGCGTATGAGGATGGCTACACCTTC

d_gene: .
j_gene: TRBJ1-1
v_gene: TRBV4-1
abundance: .
CDR3aa: CASSQDRLDTEAFF
CDR3nt: TGCGCCAGCAGCCAAGATCGGTTAGATACTGAAGCTTTCTTT

d_gene: .
j_gene: TRBJ1-1
v_gene: TRBV5-1
abundance: once
CDR3aa: CASSLSLTQNTEAFF
CDR3nt: TGCGCCAGCAGCTTGTCGCTGACTCAGAACACTGAAGCTTTCTTT

d_gene: TRBD2
j_gene: TRBJ2-5
v_gene: TRBV7-8
abundance: .
CDR3aa: CASSSSLAGVEGTQYF
CDR3nt: TGTGCCAGCAGCTCCTCACTAGCGGGGGTAGAGGGGACCCAGTACTTC

d_gene: TRBD2
j_gene: TRBJ2-7
v_gene: TRBV2
abundance: .
CDR3aa: CASSEPSGGFHEQYF
CDR3nt: TGTGCCAGCAGTGAACCTAGCGGGGGGTTCCACGAGCAGTACTTC

d_gene: .
j_gene: TRBJ1-2
v_gene: TRBV29-1
abundance: .
CDR3aa: CSVEKGGYGYTF
CDR3nt: TGCAGCGTTGAGAAAGGGGGGTATGGCTACACCTTC

d_gene: .
j_gene: TRBJ1-1
v_gene: TRBV13
abundance: .
CDR3aa: CASSLLSGGTEAFF
CDR3nt: TGTGCCAGCAGCTTACTTTCGGGGGGCACTGAAGCTTTCTTT

d_gene: .
j_gene: TRBJ1-1
v_gene: TRBV20-1
abundance: medium-sized
CDR3aa: CSARVNTEAFF
CDR3nt: TGCAGTGCTAGGGTGAACACTGAAGCTTTCTTT

d_gene: .
j_gene: TRBJ2-7
v_gene: TRBV5-1
abundance: .
CDR3aa: CASRHRESYEQYF
CDR3nt: TGCGCCAGCAGACACAGGGAGTCCTACGAGCAGTACTTC

d_gene: TRBD1
j_gene: TRBJ2-3
v_gene: TRBV20-1
abundance: .
CDR3aa: CSARAPGTGISTDTQYF
CDR3nt: TGCAGTGCTAGAGCCCCCGGGACAGGGATTAGCACAGATACGCAGTATTTT

d_gene: .
j_gene: TRBJ2-7
v_gene: TRBV12-3/TRBV12-4
abundance: .
CDR3aa: CASSWGNEQYF
CDR3nt: TGTGCCAGCAGTTGGGGTAACGAGCAGTACTTC

d_gene: TRBD1
j_gene: TRBJ2-7
v_gene: TRBV7-6
abundance: .
CDR3aa: CASSQVGQDYEQYF
CDR3nt: TGTGCCAGCAGCCAAGTGGGACAGGACTACGAGCAGTACTTC

d_gene: TRBD2
j_gene: TRBJ2-3
v_gene: TRBV20-1
abundance: .
CDR3aa: CSASGLAATDTQYF
CDR3nt: TGCAGTGCCTCGGGACTAGCGGCGACAGATACGCAGTATTTT

d_gene: .
j_gene: TRBJ2-7
v_gene: TRBV7-9
abundance: .
CDR3aa: CASSLVAGNHEQYF
CDR3nt: TGTGCCAGCAGCTTGGTGGCAGGAAATCACGAGCAGTACTTC

d_gene: .
j_gene: TRBJ1-3
v_gene: TRBV7-2
abundance: .
CDR3aa: CASSHGDSGNTIYF
CDR3nt: TGTGCCAGCAGCCACGGGGACTCTGGAAACACCATATATTTT

d_gene: .
j_gene: TRBJ2-7
v_gene: TRBV20-1
abundance: .
CDR3aa: CSAREQGSYEQYF
CDR3nt: TGCAGTGCTAGAGAACAGGGATCATACGAGCAGTACTTC

d_gene: TRBD2
j_gene: TRBJ2-1
v_gene: TRBV7-8
abundance: .
CDR3aa: CASSFSGGAVLDQFF
CDR3nt: TGTGCCAGCAGCTTTAGCGGGGGGGCGGTCCTGGACCAGTTCTTC

d_gene: .
j_gene: TRBJ2-7
v_gene: TRBV19
abundance: .
CDR3aa: CASSAGGGTYEQYF
CDR3nt: TGTGCCAGTAGTGCAGGGGGGGGTACGTACGAGCAGTACTTC

d_gene: .
j_gene: TRBJ2-3
v_gene: TRBV20-1
abundance: .
CDR3aa: CSLRDFSSTDTQYF
CDR3nt: TGCAGTTTACGGGACTTCTCTAGCACAGATACGCAGTATTTT

d_gene: .
j_gene: TRBJ2-2
v_gene: TRBV30
abundance: .
CDR3aa: CAWMEQGPTGELFF
CDR3nt: TGTGCCTGGATGGAACAGGGTCCCACCGGGGAGCTGTTTTTT

d_gene: .
j_gene: TRBJ1-2
v_gene: TRBV14
abundance: .
CDR3aa: CASSPTGEGIYGYTF
CDR3nt: TGTGCCAGCAGCCCCACGGGGGAGGGAATCTATGGCTACACCTTC

d_gene: TRBD2
j_gene: TRBJ2-1
v_gene: TRBV20-1
abundance: .
CDR3aa: CSARGLAGNEQFF
CDR3nt: TGCAGTGCTAGAGGGTTAGCGGGGAATGAGCAGTTCTTC

d_gene: .
j_gene: TRBJ2-7
v_gene: TRBV12-3/TRBV12-4
abundance: once
CDR3aa: CASRLANYEQYF
CDR3nt: TGTGCCAGCAGGCTCGCTAACTACGAGCAGTACTTC

d_gene: .
j_gene: TRBJ1-2
v_gene: TRBV28
abundance: .
CDR3aa: CASSPLRSPWGYTF
CDR3nt: TGTGCCAGCAGTCCCCTAAGGTCCCCGTGGGGCTACACCTTC

d_gene: TRBD2
j_gene: TRBJ2-6
v_gene: TRBV11-2
abundance: .
CDR3aa: CASSHGGGARGANVLTF
CDR3nt: TGTGCCAGCAGCCACGGCGGGGGGGCGCGTGGGGCCAACGTCCTGACTTTC